This T cell receptor (beta chain) was retrieved from a study of CD8+CD57+ T cells in acquired aplastic anemia. Both TCR beta VDJ combination and CDR3 sequence profiling were carried out. Genomic DNA was the template for this profiling. MiXCR, applied by TCRdb to the reads, yields one record per CDR3 protein. The data show approximately 130,000 distinct CDR3 sequences, with less than 45% seen just once and roughly 8.4% held by the top ten. CDR1 is LGHDT and CDR2 is YNNKEL in the germline V gene (reference sequence). V lost 8 bases, J lost 3 bases, and 18 bases lay in between. This CDR3 comprises 15 residues.

Sequenced material: sorted CD4+, CD8+, or CD8+CD57+ T cells (not recorded which) from PBMCs. The chain employs TRBV3-1 and TRBJ2-3, with D perhaps matching TRBD2 (7 bases). This sequence was found in a human donor in good health, serving as a control. The CDR3 loop is CASQRGGAFTDTQYF. CDR3 DNA sequence: TGTGCCAGCCAAAGGGGGGGGGCCTTTACAGATACGCAGTATTTT.